The 11 T cell receptor beta chains presented below share a single source sample, sequenced in a study of blood T cells in healthy people across ages. The authors ran a second PCR of about 7 to 11 cycles using a sample-barcoded 5' primer and a J-beta primer mix. TCRdb processed the 5' RACE reads anew with MiXCR; each CDR3 protein has one entry. The sample includes about 1.8 million distinct CDR3 sequences, around half seen only once; the top ten take 2.1%. The sample comprised blood. The source of these receptors is a woman in her forties in good health.

In this sample, this clonotype turned up a few times. The chain joins TRBV6-2 or TRBV6-3 to TRBJ1-6; 7 nucleotides align to TRBD1. Germline loops: CDR1 MNHEY, CDR2 SVGEGT. Losses at the gene ends were 6 bases for V and 8 bases for J; bases not matched to a gene: 7. This CDR3 region has 14 residues. As DNA, the CDR3 is TGTGCCAGCAGCCGAGACAGGGTAGATTCACCCCTCCACTTT. Its translation is CASSRDRVDSPLHF.

V is TRBV4-2 and J is TRBJ2-3, with TRBD2 identical over 10 bases. CDR1 and CDR2 (germline): LGHNA, YNFKEQ. Unmatched junction bases numbered 5, after V lost 6 bases and J lost 2 bases. This CDR3 has 15 residues. In DNA, the CDR3 is TGTGCCAGCAGAGCGGGAGGGGATTACACAGATACGCAGTATTTT. It codes for CASRAGGDYTDTQYF.

The gene calls are TRBV7-9 and TRBJ2-5; TRBD1 matches at 7 bases. CDR1 is SEHNR and CDR2 is FQNEAQ in the germline V gene (reference sequence). The CDR3 loop spans 12 amino acids. Trimming cost V 5 bases and J 9 bases; bases outside gene matches: 6. The CDR3 nucleotides are TGTGCCAGCAGCCCCTACAGGGGCGCCCAGTACTTC. This gives the protein CASSPYRGAQYF.

This clonotype was found a few times. This sequence joins TRBV11-2 and TRBJ2-5; D is perhaps TRBD1 (6 bases). Germline-derived CDR1 and CDR2 are SGHAT and FQNNGV. V lost 6 bases and J lost 3, with 14 bases in between. The CDR3 runs to 14 residues. CDR3 in amino acids: CASSTGTLEETQYF. The CDR3 DNA sequence: TGTGCCAGCAGTACCGGGACACTTGAAGAGACCCAGTACTTC.

J is TRBJ2-5 and V is TRBV5-1; a possible D gene is TRBD2 (5 bases). CDR3 size: 18 residues. Trimming left V 2 bases short and J 1 base short, with 21 bases between. CDR1 is SGHRS, CDR2 YFSETQ, per germline. This CDR3 is CASSLAGSSLLPQETQYF. CDR3 in DNA: TGCGCCAGCAGCTTAGCTGGGAGTTCGCTGCTTCCCCAAGAGACCCAGTACTTC.

The gene calls are TRBV18 and TRBJ2-5, with D perhaps TRBD2 (5 bases). The CDR3 has 15 residues. Trimming removed 1 base at V and 5 bases at J, with 14 bases between. Germline lookup yields CDR1 KGHSH and CDR2 LQKENI. CDR3 amino acids: CASSPRVGSTETQYF. The DNA for the CDR3 is TGTGCCAGCTCACCACGGGTGGGGAGCACGGAGACCCAGTACTTC.

The V gene is TRBV7-2, the J gene TRBJ2-1; TRBD2 aligns across 8 bases. V lost 3 bases, J lost 8 bases, and 12 bases stayed unmatched. Germline loops: CDR1 SGHTA, CDR2 FQGNSA. The CDR3 has 16 amino acids. CDR3 DNA sequence: TGTGCCAGCAGCTTGGCCCCGGGGGGGCCGGGGGATGAGCAGTTCTTC. Its translation: CASSLAPGGPGDEQFF.

This clonotype was seen a handful of times. The rearrangement joins TRBV6-6 to TRBJ2-4, with D tentatively TRBD1 or TRBD2 (6 bases each). Germline V gene lookup returns CDR1 MNHNY and CDR2 SVGAGI (reference sequence). The CDR3 runs to 16 residues. V shed 6 bases and J shed 8 bases, with 23 bases lying between them. CDR3 nucleotides: TGTGCCAGCAGCTACCTCTCTGAGGGGGGCCTTTACATTCAGTACTTC. It specifies CASSYLSEGGLYIQYF.

A few counts support this clonotype. The rearrangement uses TRBV7-9 and TRBJ2-4; TRBD2 matches at 7 bases. The germline gives CDR1 SEHNR, CDR2 FQNEAQ (reference sequence). The V segment lost 11 bases and the J segment 0 bases; nucleotides outside the gene matches: 4. The CDR3 is 13 residues long. CDR3 nucleotides: TGTGCCGGAGCGGGATTAGCCAAAAACATTCAGTACTTC. Protein product: CAGAGLAKNIQYF. The full variable domain, in which reference TRBV7-9 and TRBJ2-4 provide the parts outside the CDR3, is DTGVSQNPRHKITKRGQNVTFRCDPISEHNRLYWYRQTLGQGPEFLTYFQNEAQLEKSRLLSDRFSAERPKGSFSTLEIQRTEQGDSAMYLCAGAGLAKNIQYFGAGTRLSVL.

The rearrangement links TRBV10-3 to TRBJ2-1, with 9 positions matching TRBD2. The V segment lost 5 bases and the J segment 0 bases; nucleotides outside the gene matches: 14. The CDR3 covers 19 residues. The germline CDR1 and CDR2 sequences are ENHRY and SYGVKD. CDR3 sequence (DNA): TGTGCCATCAGTCGAGAGGCTAGCGGGACCTGGCGCTCCTACAATGAGCAGTTCTTC. Its protein product is CAISREASGTWRSYNEQFF.

This clonotype was seen a few times. The chain recombines TRBV28 with TRBJ1-4; 9 nucleotides agree with TRBD1. With 6 bases clipped from V and 8 bases from J, the junction kept 4 bases outside the gene matches. This CDR3 region has 13 residues. Germline CDR1 and CDR2: MDHEN and SYDVKM. The CDR3 region has the DNA TGTGCCAGCAGGACAGGGGGTAGGGAAAAACTGTTTTTT. The encoded protein is CASRTGGREKLFF. Based on the CDR3 plus reference TRBV28 and TRBJ1-4, the full variable domain is DVKVTQSSRYLVKRTGEKVFLECVQDMDHENMFWYRQDPGLGLRLIYFSYDVKMKEKGDIPEGYSVSREKKERFSLILESASTNQTSMYLCASRTGGREKLFFGSGTQLSVL.